This T cell receptor beta chain was captured in a study of T cell responses to AZD1222 COVID-19 vaccine. Repertoires were generated with immunoSEQ multiplex PCR, while TCRdb's copy carries only in-frame clones and drops some. The sample holds about 150,000 clones, approximately 90% seen once. The CDR3 is 15 residues long. Germline V gene lookup returns CDR1 SGHVS and CDR2 FQNEAQ. Trimming left V 4 bases short and J 5 bases short, with 17 bases between. The origin of this receptor is an adult who received the AZD1222 COVID-19 vaccine. The sample in question was peripheral blood, obtained 28 days after the second AZD1222 dose. The chain recombines TRBV7-8 with TRBJ2-5; no definite D call. The CDR3 reads CASSYDTSLGETQYF. The CDR3 coding sequence is TGTGCCAGCAGCTACGACACCTCTCTCGGGGAGACCCAGTACTTC.